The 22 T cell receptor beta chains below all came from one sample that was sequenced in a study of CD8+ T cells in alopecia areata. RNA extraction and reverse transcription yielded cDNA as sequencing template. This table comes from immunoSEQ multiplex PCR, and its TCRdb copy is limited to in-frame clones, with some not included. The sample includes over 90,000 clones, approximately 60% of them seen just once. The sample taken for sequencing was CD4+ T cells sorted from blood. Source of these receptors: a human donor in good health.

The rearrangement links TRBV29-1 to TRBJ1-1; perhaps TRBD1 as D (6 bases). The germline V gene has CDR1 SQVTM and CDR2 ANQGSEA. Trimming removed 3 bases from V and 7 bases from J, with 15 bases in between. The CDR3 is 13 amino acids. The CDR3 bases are TGCAGCGTTGACCTGACAGGACGGGGTGAAGCTTTCTTT. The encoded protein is CSVDLTGRGEAFF. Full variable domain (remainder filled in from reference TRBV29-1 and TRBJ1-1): SAVISQKPSRDICQRGTSLTIQCQVDSQVTMMFWYRQQPGQSLTLIATANQGSEATYESGFVIDKFPISRPNLTFSTLTVSNMSPEDSSIYLCSVDLTGRGEAFFGQGTRLTVV.

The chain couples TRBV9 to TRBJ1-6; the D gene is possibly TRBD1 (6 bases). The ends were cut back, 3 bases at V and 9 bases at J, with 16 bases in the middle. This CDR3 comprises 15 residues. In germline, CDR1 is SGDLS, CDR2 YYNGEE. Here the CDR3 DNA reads TGTGCCAGCAGCGCTGGACAGAATTACGGTTCACCCCTCCACTTT. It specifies CASSAGQNYGSPLHF. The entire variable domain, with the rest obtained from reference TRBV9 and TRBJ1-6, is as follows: DSGVTQTPKHLITATGQRVTLRCSPRSGDLSVYWYQQSLDQGLQFLIQYYNGEERAKGNILERFSAQQFPDLHSELNLSSLELGDSALYFCASSAGQNYGSPLHFGNGTRLTVT.

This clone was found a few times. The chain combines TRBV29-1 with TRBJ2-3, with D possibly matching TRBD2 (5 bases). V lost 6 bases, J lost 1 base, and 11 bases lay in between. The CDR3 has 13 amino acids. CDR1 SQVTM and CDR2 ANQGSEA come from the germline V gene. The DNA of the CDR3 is TGCAGCGTGGCAACTAGGGGCACAGATACGCAGTATTTT. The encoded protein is CSVATRGTDTQYF.

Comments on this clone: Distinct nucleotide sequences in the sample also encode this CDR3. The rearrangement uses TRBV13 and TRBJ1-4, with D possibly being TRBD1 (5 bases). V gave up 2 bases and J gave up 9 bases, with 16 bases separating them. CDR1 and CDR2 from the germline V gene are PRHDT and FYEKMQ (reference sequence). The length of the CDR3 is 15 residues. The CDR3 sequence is CASSLYGTSTKKLFF. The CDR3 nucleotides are TGTGCCAGCAGCTTATACGGGACTTCAACGAAAAAACTGTTTTTT.

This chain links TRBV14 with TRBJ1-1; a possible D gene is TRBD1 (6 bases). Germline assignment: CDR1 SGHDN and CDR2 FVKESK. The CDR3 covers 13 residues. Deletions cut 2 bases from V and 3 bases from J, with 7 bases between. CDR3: CASSQQGYTEAFF. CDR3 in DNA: TGTGCCAGCAGCCAACAGGGGTACACTGAAGCTTTCTTT.

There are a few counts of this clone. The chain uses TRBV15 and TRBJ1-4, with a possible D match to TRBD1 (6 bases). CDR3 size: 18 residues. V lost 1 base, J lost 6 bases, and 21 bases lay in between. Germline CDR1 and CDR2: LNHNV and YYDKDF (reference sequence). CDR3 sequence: CATSRGSGTKNGDEKLFF. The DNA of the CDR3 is TGTGCCACCAGCAGAGGGTCCGGGACAAAAAATGGGGATGAAAAACTGTTTTTT.

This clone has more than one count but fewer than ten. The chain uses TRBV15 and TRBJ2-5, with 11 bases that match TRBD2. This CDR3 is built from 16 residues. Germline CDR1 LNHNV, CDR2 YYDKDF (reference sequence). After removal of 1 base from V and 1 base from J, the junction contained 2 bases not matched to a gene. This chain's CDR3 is CATSRGSGGVQETQYF. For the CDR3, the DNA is TGTGCCACCAGCAGAGGTAGCGGGGGGGTCCAAGAGACCCAGTACTTC.

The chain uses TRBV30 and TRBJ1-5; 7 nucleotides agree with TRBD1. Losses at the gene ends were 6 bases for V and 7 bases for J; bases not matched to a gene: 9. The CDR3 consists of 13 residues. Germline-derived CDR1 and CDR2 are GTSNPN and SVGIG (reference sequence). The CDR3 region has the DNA TGTGCCTGCGTCGGGACAGAGGGACAGCCCCAGCATTTT. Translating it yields CACVGTEGQPQHF.

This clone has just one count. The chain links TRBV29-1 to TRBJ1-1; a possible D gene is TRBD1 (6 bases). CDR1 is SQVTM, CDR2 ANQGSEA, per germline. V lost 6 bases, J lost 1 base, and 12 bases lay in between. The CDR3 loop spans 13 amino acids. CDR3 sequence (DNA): TGCAGCGTCGGGGGGGGCGGGAACACTGAAGCTTTCTTT. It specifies CSVGGGGNTEAFF.

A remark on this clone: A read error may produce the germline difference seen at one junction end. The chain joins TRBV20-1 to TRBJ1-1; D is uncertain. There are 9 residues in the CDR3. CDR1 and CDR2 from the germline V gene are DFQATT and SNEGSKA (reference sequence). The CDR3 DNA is TGTCGAGTGAACACTGAAGCTTTCTTT. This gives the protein CRVNTEAFF.

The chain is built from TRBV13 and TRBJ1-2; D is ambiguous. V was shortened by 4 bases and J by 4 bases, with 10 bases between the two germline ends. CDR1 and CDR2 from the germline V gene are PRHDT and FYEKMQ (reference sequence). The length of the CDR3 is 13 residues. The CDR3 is CASSSTLGYGYTF. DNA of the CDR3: TGTGCCAGCAGCTCGACTTTAGGCTATGGCTACACCTTC. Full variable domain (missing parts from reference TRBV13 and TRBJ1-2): AAGVIQSPRHLIKEKRETATLKCYPIPRHDTVYWYQQGPGQDPQFLISFYEKMQSDKGSIPDRFSAQQFSDYHSELNMSSLELGDSALYFCASSSTLGYGYTFGSGTRLTVV.

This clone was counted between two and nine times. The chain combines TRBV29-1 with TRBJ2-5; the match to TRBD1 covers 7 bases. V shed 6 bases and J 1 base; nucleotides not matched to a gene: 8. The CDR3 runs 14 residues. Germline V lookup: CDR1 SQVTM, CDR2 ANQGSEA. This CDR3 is CSVAGQVLQETQYF. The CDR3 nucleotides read TGCAGCGTGGCAGGACAGGTCCTCCAAGAGACCCAGTACTTC. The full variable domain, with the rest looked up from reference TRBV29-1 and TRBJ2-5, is SAVISQKPSRDICQRGTSLTIQCQVDSQVTMMFWYRQQPGQSLTLIATANQGSEATYESGFVIDKFPISRPNLTFSTLTVSNMSPEDSSIYLCSVAGQVLQETQYFGPGTRLLVL.

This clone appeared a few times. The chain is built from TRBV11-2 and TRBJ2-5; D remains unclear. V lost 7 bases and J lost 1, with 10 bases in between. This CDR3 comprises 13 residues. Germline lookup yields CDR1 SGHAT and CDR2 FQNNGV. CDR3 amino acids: CASNQYRQETQYF. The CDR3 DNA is TGTGCCAGCAACCAGTACCGCCAAGAGACCCAGTACTTC.

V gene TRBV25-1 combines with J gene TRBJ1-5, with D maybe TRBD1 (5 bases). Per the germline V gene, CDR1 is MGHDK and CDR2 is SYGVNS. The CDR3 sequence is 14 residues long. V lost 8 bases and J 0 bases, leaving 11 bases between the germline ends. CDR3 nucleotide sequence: TGTGCCAGCGGGGGAAATTATAGCAATCAGCCCCAGCATTTT. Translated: CASGGNYSNQPQHF.

The CDR3 DNA is TGTGCCTGGAACATGGGACAGAACACCGGGGAGCTGTTTTTT. Translation: CAWNMGQNTGELFF. This rearrangement joins TRBV30 to TRBJ2-2, with D maybe TRBD1 (6 bases). Per the germline V gene, CDR1 is GTSNPN and CDR2 is SVGIG (reference sequence). V was clipped by 4 bases and J by 1 base, with 10 bases between them. The CDR3 consists of 14 residues. The complete variable domain, with remaining parts taken from reference TRBV30 and TRBJ2-2, reads SQTIHQWPATLVQPVGSPLSLECTVEGTSNPNLYWYRQAAGRGLQLLFYSVGIGQISSEVPQNLSASRPQDRQFILSSKKLLLSDSGFYLCAWNMGQNTGELFFGEGSRLTVL.

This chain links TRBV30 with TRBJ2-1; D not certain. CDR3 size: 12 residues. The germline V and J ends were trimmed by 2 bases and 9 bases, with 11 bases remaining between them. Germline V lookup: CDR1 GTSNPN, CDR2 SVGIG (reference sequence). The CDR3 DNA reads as TGTGCCTGGAGTAACTCTTGGGGTGAGCAGTTCTTC. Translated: CAWSNSWGEQFF.

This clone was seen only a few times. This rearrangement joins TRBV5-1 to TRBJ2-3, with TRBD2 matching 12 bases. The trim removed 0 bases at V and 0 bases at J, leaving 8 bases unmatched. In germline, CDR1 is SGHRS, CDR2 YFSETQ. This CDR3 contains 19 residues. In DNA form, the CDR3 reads TGCGCCAGCAGCTTGGTTCCACTAGCGGGGGGTCCTAGCACAGATACGCAGTATTTT. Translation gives CASSLVPLAGGPSTDTQYF. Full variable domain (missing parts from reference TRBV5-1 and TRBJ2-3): KAGVTQTPRYLIKTRGQQVTLSCSPISGHRSVSWYQQTPGQGLQFLFEYFSETQRNKGNFPGRFSGRQFSNSRSEMNVSTLELGDSALYLCASSLVPLAGGPSTDTQYFGPGTRLTVL.

CDR3 in amino acids: CASSRRLAGTSQYNEQFF. DNA for the CDR3: TGTGCCAGCAGCCGCAGGCTGGCCGGGACTAGCCAATACAATGAGCAGTTCTTC. The V call is TRBV11-2, the J call TRBJ2-1, with 9 bases lining up with TRBD2. Germline CDR1 reads SGHAT; CDR2 reads FQNNGV. This CDR3 is built from 18 residues. V trimming: 5 bases; J trimming: 4 bases; junction bases outside the gene matches: 15.

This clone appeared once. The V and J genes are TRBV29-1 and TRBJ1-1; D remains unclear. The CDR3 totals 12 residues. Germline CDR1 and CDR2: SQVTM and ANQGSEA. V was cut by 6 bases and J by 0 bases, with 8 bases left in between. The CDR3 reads CSVAMLNTEAFF. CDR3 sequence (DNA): TGCAGCGTAGCCATGTTGAACACTGAAGCTTTCTTT.

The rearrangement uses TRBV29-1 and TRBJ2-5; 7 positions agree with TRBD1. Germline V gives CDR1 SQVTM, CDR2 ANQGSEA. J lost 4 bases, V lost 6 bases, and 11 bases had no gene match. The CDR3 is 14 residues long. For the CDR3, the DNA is TGCAGCGTAGAGAGAGGGGGCAGGCGAGAGACCCAGTACTTC. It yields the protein CSVERGGRRETQYF.

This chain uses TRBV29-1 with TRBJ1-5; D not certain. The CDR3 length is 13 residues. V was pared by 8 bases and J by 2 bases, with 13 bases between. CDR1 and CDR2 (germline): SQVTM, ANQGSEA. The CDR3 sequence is CSFSDGGNQPQHF. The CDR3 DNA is TGCAGCTTCTCGGACGGGGGCAATCAGCCCCAGCATTTT.

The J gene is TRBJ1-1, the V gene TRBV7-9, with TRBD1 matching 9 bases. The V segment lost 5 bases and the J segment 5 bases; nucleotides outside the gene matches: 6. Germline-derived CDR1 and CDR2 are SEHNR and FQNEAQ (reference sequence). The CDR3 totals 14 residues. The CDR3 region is CASSPGQGGTEAFF. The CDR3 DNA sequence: TGTGCCAGCAGCCCGGGACAGGGAGGAACTGAAGCTTTCTTT.